This T cell receptor (beta chain) comes out of a study of T-cell reconstitution after alpha-beta-depleted transplantation in children. Unique molecular identifiers were used in preparing the TCRbeta library. MiXCR was run by TCRdb on the PCR reads, yielding one entry per CDR3 protein. This table holds some 440,000 distinct CDR3 sequences, roughly 17% found once. Germline values: CDR1 SNHLY, CDR2 FYNNEI. With V trimmed by 3 bases and J by 2 bases, 7 bases remained unmatched. The length of the CDR3 is 16 residues. This clonotype was counted only a few times. The antigen remains unidentified. Study-wide results and caveats: Newly made T cells mostly supplied T-cell counts and diversity one year after transplant.

Sequences were derived from PBMCs, mostly from graft donor cells, sampled 360 days after TCRalphabeta/CD19-depleted stem cell transplant. The receptor's source is a boy younger than two who had a stem cell transplant for Wiskott-Aldrich syndrome, so the T cells may come from the graft donor. This chain connects TRBV2 to TRBJ2-3, with 8 bases that match TRBD1. Written as DNA, the CDR3 is TGTGCCAGCAGTGACTACGGACAGGGTTCCACAGATACGCAGTATTTT. Protein product: CASSDYGQGSTDTQYF.